The rows below give T cell receptor beta chains drawn from one sample of a study of vaccination effects on CD4 cells after COVID-19. TCRdb keeps only in-frame clones here, not all; method: immunoSEQ multiplex PCR. Altogether under 50,000 clones are present, approximately 80% being singletons, with the ten largest covering about 11%. These receptors are not linked to any known antigen. Sequences were derived from CD4+ T cells from PBMCs cultured without peptide, sampled before COVID-19 vaccination. These receptors were obtained from a human donor who had a prior SARS-CoV-2 infection. The CDR3 runs from the conserved cysteine through the conserved F or W. The order of the fields is J gene, V gene, D gene, clone size, CDR3 length, CDR3 DNA, CDR3 protein. The D gene is left open where the match is weak. Clone sizes are given selectively: once, few, many, or a class where the clone is expanded.

J gene: TRBJ2-2
V gene: TRBV2
D gene: -
clone size: -
CDR3 length: 16
CDR3 DNA: TGTGCCAGCAGTGGGTCTAGCGCCGCGGGGACCGGGGAGCTGTTTTTT
CDR3 protein: CASSGSSAAGTGELFF

J gene: TRBJ2-5
V gene: TRBV29-1
D gene: -
clone size: -
CDR3 length: 12
CDR3 DNA: TGCAGCGTTGAAATAGGGGGGGAGACCCAGTACTTC
CDR3 protein: CSVEIGGETQYF

J gene: TRBJ1-1
V gene: TRBV29-1
D gene: -
clone size: -
CDR3 length: 14
CDR3 DNA: TGCAGCGTTGTGGGCAGGCTCATGAACACTGAAGCTTTCTTT
CDR3 protein: CSVVGRLMNTEAFF

J gene: TRBJ1-1
V gene: TRBV5-4
D gene: -
clone size: few
CDR3 length: 16
CDR3 DNA: TGTGCCAGCAGCTTGGTTTCGGGAGGGGCGGGCACTGAAGCTTTCTTT
CDR3 protein: CASSLVSGGAGTEAFF

J gene: TRBJ1-5
V gene: TRBV18
D gene: -
clone size: -
CDR3 length: 16
CDR3 DNA: TGTGCCAGCTCACCTCGATCAGAGTATAGCAATCAGCCCCAGCATTTT
CDR3 protein: CASSPRSEYSNQPQHF

J gene: TRBJ2-5
V gene: TRBV3-1/TRBV3-2
D gene: TRBD2
clone size: -
CDR3 length: 16
CDR3 DNA: TGTGCCAGCAGCCAAGTCCCCGGGGGGGTAGGAGAGACCCAGTACTTC
CDR3 protein: CASSQVPGGVGETQYF

J gene: TRBJ2-3
V gene: TRBV7-6
D gene: -
clone size: -
CDR3 length: 15
CDR3 DNA: TGTGCCAGCAGCTTATTGACAGGCGGGTCAGATACGCAGTATTTT
CDR3 protein: CASSLLTGGSDTQYF

J gene: TRBJ1-2
V gene: TRBV3-1/TRBV3-2
D gene: -
clone size: -
CDR3 length: 14
CDR3 DNA: TGTGCCAGCAGCCAAAACGAGGGGGACTATGGCTACACCTTC
CDR3 protein: CASSQNEGDYGYTF

J gene: TRBJ2-7
V gene: TRBV11-3
D gene: TRBD2
clone size: -
CDR3 length: 13
CDR3 DNA: TGTGCCAGCAGCCCGGGAGGGCAGAGGGAGCAGTACTTC
CDR3 protein: CASSPGGQREQYF

J gene: TRBJ1-4
V gene: TRBV5-4
D gene: -
clone size: -
CDR3 length: 14
CDR3 DNA: TGTGCCAGCAGCTTGGTCGGACCTAATGAAAAACTGTTTTTT
CDR3 protein: CASSLVGPNEKLFF

J gene: TRBJ2-3
V gene: TRBV7-2
D gene: TRBD2
clone size: -
CDR3 length: 15
CDR3 DNA: TGTGCCAGCAGCCCCCGACTAGCGGCCACAGATACGCAGTATTTT
CDR3 protein: CASSPRLAATDTQYF

J gene: TRBJ1-1
V gene: TRBV4-1
D gene: -
clone size: -
CDR3 length: 17
CDR3 DNA: TGCGCCAGCAGCCAAGGAGTAGGTGGTTTCATGAACACTGAAGCTTTCTTT
CDR3 protein: CASSQGVGGFMNTEAFF

J gene: TRBJ2-1
V gene: TRBV7-2
D gene: -
clone size: few
CDR3 length: 11
CDR3 DNA: TGTGCCAGCAGCCAAGTCGATGAGCAGTTCTTC
CDR3 protein: CASSQVDEQFF

J gene: TRBJ2-5
V gene: TRBV6-5
D gene: -
clone size: once
CDR3 length: 14
CDR3 DNA: TGTGCCAGCAGTAAAACCAAGGCTCAAGAGACCCAGTACTTC
CDR3 protein: CASSKTKAQETQYF

J gene: TRBJ2-1
V gene: TRBV11-2
D gene: TRBD2
clone size: -
CDR3 length: 16
CDR3 DNA: TGTGCCAGCAGCTCGAGACTAGCCGCTTCTGTCAATGAGCAGTTCTTC
CDR3 protein: CASSSRLAASVNEQFF

J gene: TRBJ2-2
V gene: TRBV6-1
D gene: -
clone size: -
CDR3 length: 14
CDR3 DNA: TGTGCCAGCAGTGAATACCCGGGGGCTGGGGAGCTGTTTTTT
CDR3 protein: CASSEYPGAGELFF

J gene: TRBJ2-7
V gene: TRBV5-5
D gene: TRBD1
clone size: -
CDR3 length: 17
CDR3 DNA: TGTGCCAGCTCGCGTAAACCGGGGACAGGGTTAGACTACGAGCAGTACTTC
CDR3 protein: CASSRKPGTGLDYEQYF

J gene: TRBJ2-3
V gene: TRBV11-2
D gene: -
clone size: -
CDR3 length: 14
CDR3 DNA: TGTGCCAGCAGCTTAGATCGACACGCGGATACGCAGTATTTT
CDR3 protein: CASSLDRHADTQYF

J gene: TRBJ1-1
V gene: TRBV7-8
D gene: -
clone size: -
CDR3 length: 15
CDR3 DNA: TGTGCCAGCAGCTTAGGGCCGGATCGGGACACTGAAGCTTTCTTT
CDR3 protein: CASSLGPDRDTEAFF

J gene: TRBJ2-1
V gene: TRBV30
D gene: TRBD2
clone size: -
CDR3 length: 15
CDR3 DNA: TGTGCCTGGAGCGATGTAAGCGGGAACTACAATGAGCAGTTCTTC
CDR3 protein: CAWSDVSGNYNEQFF

J gene: TRBJ2-5
V gene: TRBV7-3
D gene: TRBD2
clone size: -
CDR3 length: 14
CDR3 DNA: TGTGCCAGCAGCTTCGGGACTAGCGCAGCGACCCAGTACTTC
CDR3 protein: CASSFGTSAATQYF

J gene: TRBJ1-2
V gene: TRBV6-1
D gene: -
clone size: -
CDR3 length: 13
CDR3 DNA: TGTGCCAGCAGTGAAAAGGGTACCTATGGCTACACCTTC
CDR3 protein: CASSEKGTYGYTF

J gene: TRBJ1-2
V gene: TRBV7-2
D gene: -
clone size: -
CDR3 length: 15
CDR3 DNA: TGTGCCAGCAGCCGTACAGGGACCTCTAACTATGGCTACACCTTC
CDR3 protein: CASSRTGTSNYGYTF

J gene: TRBJ2-5
V gene: TRBV30
D gene: -
clone size: -
CDR3 length: 13
CDR3 DNA: TGTGCCTGGAGTCGGGGGCTCCAAGAGACCCAGTACTTC
CDR3 protein: CAWSRGLQETQYF

J gene: TRBJ2-7
V gene: TRBV10-3
D gene: TRBD1
clone size: once
CDR3 length: 14
CDR3 DNA: TGTGCCATCCGCGGACAGGAACACTCCTACGAGCAGTACTTC
CDR3 protein: CAIRGQEHSYEQYF

J gene: TRBJ1-1
V gene: TRBV9
D gene: -
clone size: -
CDR3 length: 13
CDR3 DNA: TGTGCCAGCAGCGCGACAGTGAACACTGAAGCTTTCTTT
CDR3 protein: CASSATVNTEAFF

J gene: TRBJ2-3
V gene: TRBV19
D gene: TRBD2
clone size: once
CDR3 length: 17
CDR3 DNA: TGTGCCAGTAGTTTACCTAGAGGAGCGGGGAGTAGAGATACGCAGTATTTT
CDR3 protein: CASSLPRGAGSRDTQYF

J gene: TRBJ2-1
V gene: TRBV2
D gene: TRBD2
clone size: few
CDR3 length: 15
CDR3 DNA: TGTGCCAGCAGTGTGGAGGGCGGGAGGGCCAATGAGCAGTTCTTC
CDR3 protein: CASSVEGGRANEQFF

J gene: TRBJ2-7
V gene: TRBV12-5
D gene: -
clone size: -
CDR3 length: 15
CDR3 DNA: TGTGCTAGTGGCCGCCGGGGGGCGCAGACTTCCGAGCAGTACTTC
CDR3 protein: CASGRRGAQTSEQYF

J gene: TRBJ2-5
V gene: TRBV5-6
D gene: -
clone size: few
CDR3 length: 14
CDR3 DNA: TGTGCCAGCAGCCAAGGGGGGGGCGGGGAGACCCAGTACTTC
CDR3 protein: CASSQGGGGETQYF

J gene: TRBJ2-5
V gene: TRBV5-5
D gene: -
clone size: -
CDR3 length: 14
CDR3 DNA: TGTGCCAGCAGCTTGTATCAGGTGTGGGAGACCCAGTACTTC
CDR3 protein: CASSLYQVWETQYF

J gene: TRBJ2-6
V gene: TRBV5-1
D gene: -
clone size: -
CDR3 length: 15
CDR3 DNA: TGCGCCAGCAGCTTGGGGCTCTCTGGGGCCAACGTCCTGACTTTC
CDR3 protein: CASSLGLSGANVLTF

J gene: TRBJ2-1
V gene: TRBV6-6
D gene: -
clone size: -
CDR3 length: 10
CDR3 DNA: TGTGCTCTAGGCTACAATGAGCAGTTCTTC
CDR3 protein: CALGYNEQFF

J gene: TRBJ2-3
V gene: TRBV19
D gene: -
clone size: -
CDR3 length: 13
CDR3 DNA: TGTGCCAGTAGTATGGAAGAGGGAGATACGCAGTATTTT
CDR3 protein: CASSMEEGDTQYF

J gene: TRBJ2-1
V gene: TRBV6-1
D gene: TRBD2
clone size: -
CDR3 length: 17
CDR3 DNA: TGTGCCAGCAGTGTACCTGACGGGAGGGCCATCTACAATGAGCAGTTCTTC
CDR3 protein: CASSVPDGRAIYNEQFF

J gene: TRBJ2-3
V gene: TRBV6-1
D gene: -
clone size: -
CDR3 length: 15
CDR3 DNA: TGTGCCAGCAGTGAAGTGGGACTTCTCACAGATACGCAGTATTTT
CDR3 protein: CASSEVGLLTDTQYF

J gene: TRBJ1-6
V gene: TRBV27
D gene: -
clone size: few
CDR3 length: 16
CDR3 DNA: TGTGCCAGCAGTTTTTCTGTGGCAGTTGATAATTCACCCCTCCACTTT
CDR3 protein: CASSFSVAVDNSPLHF

J gene: TRBJ2-7
V gene: TRBV5-1
D gene: TRBD1
clone size: -
CDR3 length: 13
CDR3 DNA: TGCGCCAGCAGCTTGCGGGCAGGGGGCGAGCAGTACTTC
CDR3 protein: CASSLRAGGEQYF

J gene: TRBJ1-4
V gene: TRBV11-1
D gene: -
clone size: once
CDR3 length: 14
CDR3 DNA: TGTGCCAGCAGCCCCCGGACAGCAGATGAAAAACTGTTTTTT
CDR3 protein: CASSPRTADEKLFF

J gene: TRBJ1-4
V gene: TRBV7-2
D gene: -
clone size: -
CDR3 length: 15
CDR3 DNA: TGTGCCAGCAGCTTATCGGGACGGACTAATGAAAAACTGTTTTTT
CDR3 protein: CASSLSGRTNEKLFF

J gene: TRBJ2-2
V gene: TRBV7-8
D gene: -
clone size: -
CDR3 length: 15
CDR3 DNA: TGTGCCAGCAGCTTAGGGGGTAGACCTCCCGGGGAGCTGTTTTTT
CDR3 protein: CASSLGGRPPGELFF

J gene: TRBJ2-7
V gene: TRBV9
D gene: TRBD1
clone size: once
CDR3 length: 15
CDR3 DNA: TGTGCCAGCAGCGTCGAAGGACAGGGCCCGGACGAGCAGTACTTC
CDR3 protein: CASSVEGQGPDEQYF

J gene: TRBJ2-5
V gene: TRBV19
D gene: -
clone size: -
CDR3 length: 14
CDR3 DNA: TGTGCCAGTAGTCTTCTTTGGGGGGAAGAGACCCAGTACTTC
CDR3 protein: CASSLLWGEETQYF

J gene: TRBJ2-7
V gene: TRBV11-2
D gene: TRBD1
clone size: -
CDR3 length: 14
CDR3 DNA: TGTGCCAGCAGCCCCGGGACAGGGATCCACGAGCAGTACTTC
CDR3 protein: CASSPGTGIHEQYF

J gene: TRBJ1-5
V gene: TRBV15
D gene: -
clone size: -
CDR3 length: 16
CDR3 DNA: TGTGCCACCAGCAGCCAGCCGGCAGGGACTGGTCAGCCCCAGCATTTT
CDR3 protein: CATSSQPAGTGQPQHF

J gene: TRBJ1-5
V gene: TRBV6-1
D gene: -
clone size: few
CDR3 length: 16
CDR3 DNA: TGTGCCAGCAGTGAACCCCTCCGGCACCCCGGGCGGCCCCAGCATTTT
CDR3 protein: CASSEPLRHPGRPQHF

J gene: TRBJ2-5
V gene: TRBV18
D gene: TRBD1
clone size: -
CDR3 length: 15
CDR3 DNA: TGTGCCAGCTCACAAACGACAGGGTTGGGAGAGACCCAGTACTTC
CDR3 protein: CASSQTTGLGETQYF

J gene: TRBJ2-7
V gene: TRBV11-2
D gene: TRBD1
clone size: -
CDR3 length: 15
CDR3 DNA: TGTGCCAGCAGCTTCGCCGGGACAGGGCCGGGCGAGCAGTACTTC
CDR3 protein: CASSFAGTGPGEQYF

J gene: TRBJ2-2
V gene: TRBV5-5
D gene: -
clone size: -
CDR3 length: 15
CDR3 DNA: TGTGCCAGCAGCTTCGAGACAGGTCGCACCGGGGAGCTGTTTTTT
CDR3 protein: CASSFETGRTGELFF

J gene: TRBJ2-5
V gene: TRBV5-5
D gene: TRBD1
clone size: -
CDR3 length: 14
CDR3 DNA: TGTGCCAGCAGCCCCCTGACAGGGTTGGAGACCCAGTACTTC
CDR3 protein: CASSPLTGLETQYF